These T cell receptor beta chains were read from a single sample in a study of glioma-infiltrating T cells after dendritic cell vaccination. The table came from immunoSEQ multiplex PCR; TCRdb's copy has only in-frame clones and leaves some out. The repertoire holds approximately 22,000 clones, with 79% as singletons. The source was blood, collected before dendritic cell vaccination. These receptors were obtained from a human donor with glioblastoma. The CDR3 runs from the conserved cysteine through the conserved F or W. The D gene is left open where the match is weak. Clone size is shown for a subset of rows, as once, few, many or a class of expanded clone.

D gene	J gene	V gene	clone size	CDR3 DNA	CDR3 protein
-	TRBJ2-2	TRBV9	-	TGTGCCAGCAGCGTCGGGGATAGGCACACCGGGGAGCTGTTTTTT	CASSVGDRHTGELFF
-	TRBJ1-5	TRBV7-9	medium-sized	TGTGCCAGCAGCTTAGGCGCGGCCAATCAGCCCCAGCATTTT	CASSLGAANQPQHF
-	TRBJ2-1	TRBV10-3	-	TGTGCCATCAGTGATTTAATCAGTGAGCAGTTCTTC	CAISDLISEQFF
TRBD1	TRBJ1-1	TRBV30	-	TGTGCCTGGGGGACAGGGGGCAGGGGCACTGAAGCTTTCTTT	CAWGTGGRGTEAFF
-	TRBJ2-7	TRBV6-5	-	TGTGCCACAGGCCTCCCTTACGAGCAGTACTTC	CATGLPYEQYF
-	TRBJ2-3	TRBV5-6	few	TGTGCCAGCAGCAAGAACGGCCCCATGGGGCCAGATACGCAGTATTTT	CASSKNGPMGPDTQYF
-	TRBJ2-7	TRBV7-9	few	TGTGCCAGCAGCTCCGGGGGTGGGGGCGAGCAGTACTTC	CASSSGGGGEQYF
TRBD1	TRBJ2-5	TRBV6-1	-	TGTGCCAGCAGGGGACAGTACCAAGAGACCCAGTACTTC	CASRGQYQETQYF
TRBD2	TRBJ2-7	TRBV7-2	few	TGTGCCAGCAGCTTAGCTCGTAGCGGGAGGCACTACGAGCAGTACTTC	CASSLARSGRHYEQYF
TRBD1	TRBJ2-7	TRBV7-2	-	TGTGCCAGCAGCACGGGACAGGGGAGGTACGAGCAGTACTTC	CASSTGQGRYEQYF
-	TRBJ1-6	TRBV6-5	-	TGTGCCAGCAGCCCTATAACAGGGTACTCACCCCTCCACTTT	CASSPITGYSPLHF
-	TRBJ2-7	TRBV5-1	few	TGCGCCAGCAGCTCTTACGGTTTGTACGAGCAGTACTTC	CASSSYGLYEQYF
TRBD2	TRBJ2-1	TRBV2	-	TGTGCCAGCAGCGCTGGACTAGCGGTCAGGAGCTCCTACAATGAGCAGTTCTTC	CASSAGLAVRSSYNEQFF
TRBD2	TRBJ2-1	TRBV9	-	TGTGCCAGCAGCGGGGGGGTAGCGGGGATGAATGAGCAGTTCTTC	CASSGGVAGMNEQFF
-	TRBJ2-1	TRBV6-1	-	TGTGCCAGCAGTGCGGACTGGAATGGTGAGCAGTTCTTC	CASSADWNGEQFF
-	TRBJ2-3	TRBV9	-	TGTGCCAGCAACGGTGGGGCAGCCACAGATACGCAGTATTTT	CASNGGAATDTQYF
TRBD1	TRBJ1-5	TRBV7-2	-	TGTGCCAGCAGCACGGGACAGTACAATCAGCCCCAGCATTTT	CASSTGQYNQPQHF
TRBD1	TRBJ2-7	TRBV7-2	once	TGTGCCAGCAGCCCATCAGACAGGGCACAGCAGTACTTC	CASSPSDRAQQYF
TRBD1	TRBJ2-1	TRBV5-4	-	TGTGCCAGCAAGGGACAGGGCTACAATGAGCAGTTCTTC	CASKGQGYNEQFF
TRBD1	TRBJ1-1	TRBV5-1	-	TGCGCCAGCAGCTTGGCGGAGACAGGGGGAGTTTCTGAAGCTTTCTTT	CASSLAETGGVSEAFF
-	TRBJ2-7	TRBV5-6	-	TGTGCCAGCAGACTTAACGAATGGGAAGGAGGCACCCTCACCTACGAGCAGTACTTC	CASRLNEWEGGTLTYEQYF
TRBD1	TRBJ2-3	TRBV4-3	few	TGCGCCAGCAGCGTGTGGGGACAGGGCACAGATACGCAGTATTTT	CASSVWGQGTDTQYF
TRBD1	TRBJ2-1	TRBV18	-	TGTGCCAGCTCTCGCCAGGGGGATTCCTACAATGAGCAGTTCTTC	CASSRQGDSYNEQFF
TRBD2	TRBJ2-7	TRBV7-2	-	TGTGCCAGCAGCTCCCAACATGGGACTAGCGGGAGCTACGAGCAGTACTTC	CASSSQHGTSGSYEQYF
-	TRBJ2-5	TRBV28	-	TGTGCCAGCAGTTTTGTATACCAAGAGACCCAGTACTTC	CASSFVYQETQYF